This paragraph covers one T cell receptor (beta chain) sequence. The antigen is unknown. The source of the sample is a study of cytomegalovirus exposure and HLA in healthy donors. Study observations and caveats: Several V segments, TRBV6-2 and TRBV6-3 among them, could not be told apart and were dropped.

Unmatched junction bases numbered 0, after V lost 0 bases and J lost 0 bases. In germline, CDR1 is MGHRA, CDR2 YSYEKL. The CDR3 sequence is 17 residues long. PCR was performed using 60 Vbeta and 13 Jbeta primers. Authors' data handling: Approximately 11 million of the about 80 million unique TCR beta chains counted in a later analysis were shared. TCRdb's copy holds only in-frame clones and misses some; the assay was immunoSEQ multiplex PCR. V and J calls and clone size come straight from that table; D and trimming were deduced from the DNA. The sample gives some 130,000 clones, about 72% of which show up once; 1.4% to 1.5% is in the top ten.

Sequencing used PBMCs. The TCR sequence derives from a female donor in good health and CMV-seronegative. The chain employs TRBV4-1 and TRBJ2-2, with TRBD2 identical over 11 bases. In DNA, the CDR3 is TGCGCCAGCAGCCAAGAACTAGCGGGAGCGAACACCGGGGAGCTGTTTTTT. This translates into CASSQELAGANTGELFF.